These 9 T cell receptor beta chains were sequenced from one sample in a study of identical twins. One entry per CDR3 protein results from TCRdb running MiXCR on the 5' RACE reads. The data show about 720,000 distinct CDR3 sequences, around a sixth seen once. These data also formed part of another study, on T cells expressing NK-cell markers.

Source material: PBMCs. These receptors all stem from a woman in her late teens or twenties in good health.

Notes on this clonotype: The junction departs from germline at one end; a sequencing error may be responsible. V usage is TRBV7-7 and J usage is TRBJ2-3, with D possibly matching TRBD2 (6 bases). CDR1 is SSHAT, CDR2 FNYEAQ, per germline (reference sequence). This CDR3 has 17 amino acids. In nucleotides, the CDR3 is TGTGCTAGCAGCTTAGCGCAGGCAGGGAGGCCCCCAGATACGCAGTATTTT. Its translation is CASSLAQAGRPPDTQYF.

The rearrangement uses TRBV7-9 and TRBJ2-7; 12 bases map to TRBD2. The CDR3 is 15 amino acids. V shed 5 bases, J shed 6 bases, and the junction held 8 bases outside the gene matches. In germline, CDR1 is SEHNR, CDR2 FQNEAQ (reference sequence). The chain's CDR3 is CASSVGLAGPGEQYF. CDR3 nucleotides: TGTGCCAGCAGCGTAGGACTAGCGGGGCCCGGCGAGCAGTACTTC.

The J gene is TRBJ2-5, the V gene TRBV6-1; D is uncertain. The CDR3 spans 11 residues. CDR1 and CDR2 (germline): MNHNS, SASEGT. Trimming removed 3 bases from V and 7 bases from J, with 6 bases in between. The CDR3 loop reads CASSEGRTQYF. The CDR3 DNA reads TGTGCCAGCAGTGAGGGTAGGACCCAGTACTTC.

DNA of the CDR3: TGTGCCAGCTCCCCTTGGACAGGGGATTTGGATGGCTACACCTTC. Residues: CASSPWTGDLDGYTF. This chain uses TRBV18 with TRBJ1-2; 9 bases agree with TRBD1. Germline values: CDR1 KGHSH, CDR2 LQKENI. The CDR3 contains 15 residues. V trimming: 6 bases; J trimming: 6 bases; junction bases outside the gene matches: 11.

The V gene is TRBV7-8, the J gene TRBJ1-1, with 7 bases lining up with TRBD1. The CDR3 sequence is 13 residues long. CDR1 and CDR2 from the germline V gene are SGHVS and FQNEAQ. The junction had 6 bases not matched to a gene; V was cut back by 6 bases and J by 5 bases. CDR3 nucleotide sequence: TGTGCCAGCAGGTCAAGCAGGGGGACTGAAGCTTTCTTT. Amino acids: CASRSSRGTEAFF.

The gene calls are TRBV11-2 and TRBJ2-1, with D possibly being TRBD1 (5 bases). CDR1 is SGHAT, CDR2 FQNNGV, per germline. This CDR3 region has 14 residues. V was trimmed by 1 base and J by 7 bases, leaving 11 bases between them. CDR3 protein: CASSLVAGQNEQFF. Written as DNA, the CDR3 is TGTGCCAGCAGCTTAGTAGCAGGGCAGAATGAGCAGTTCTTC.

The chain joins TRBV20-1 to TRBJ2-3; 8 bases agree with TRBD2. The CDR3 has 17 amino acids. Germline V gene lookup returns CDR1 DFQATT and CDR2 SNEGSKA (reference sequence). J lost 2 bases, V lost 2 bases, and 12 bases had no gene match. The DNA for the CDR3 is TGCAGTGCTAGATCCCGCGGAGCGGGAGTCCTCACAGATACGCAGTATTTT. Amino acid sequence: CSARSRGAGVLTDTQYF.

The chain recombines TRBV27 with TRBJ2-7; tentatively, D is TRBD2 (7 bases). Germline-derived CDR1 and CDR2 are MNHEY and SMNVEV (reference sequence). The V end lost 6 bases, the J end lost 2 bases, and 17 bases lay between the germline ends. This CDR3 has 15 amino acids. CDR3 amino acids: CASSLGGEWPYEQYF. As DNA, the CDR3 is TGTGCCAGCAGCCTAGGGGGGGAGTGGCCCTACGAGCAGTACTTC.

The chain employs TRBV3-1 and TRBJ2-1; 11 nucleotides match TRBD2. V shed 4 bases and J 10 bases; nucleotides not matched to a gene: 12. Germline lookup yields CDR1 LGHDT and CDR2 YNNKEL (reference sequence). The CDR3 sequence is 16 residues long. The CDR3 coding sequence is TGTGCCAGCAGCCCCTCGGGAACTAGCGGGAGTGGGGAGCAGTTCTTC. This sequence encodes CASSPSGTSGSGEQFF.